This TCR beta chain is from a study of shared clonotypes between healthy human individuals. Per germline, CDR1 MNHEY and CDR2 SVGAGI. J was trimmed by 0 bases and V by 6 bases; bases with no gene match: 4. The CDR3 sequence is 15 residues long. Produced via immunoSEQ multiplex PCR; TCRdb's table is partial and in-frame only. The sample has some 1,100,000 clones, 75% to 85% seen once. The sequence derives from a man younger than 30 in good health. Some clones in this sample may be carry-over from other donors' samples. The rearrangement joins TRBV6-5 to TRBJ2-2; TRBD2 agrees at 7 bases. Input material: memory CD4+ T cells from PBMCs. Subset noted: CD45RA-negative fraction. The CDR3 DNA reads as TGTGCCAGCAGGAAGACTAGCCCGAACACCGGGGAGCTGTTTTTT. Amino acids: CASRKTSPNTGELFF.